This is a list of T cell receptor beta chains from one sample in a study of technical replicates of blood from a few donors. Produced via immunoSEQ multiplex PCR; TCRdb's table is partial and in-frame only. Among approximately 78,000 clones listed, around nine tenths were seen once. Sequenced: T cells isolated from PBMCs. These receptors were collected from a human donor in good health. Both conserved end residues are part of each CDR3. The D gene is left open where the match is weak. For some rows the clone size is stated as once, few or many, or as a class when expanded; others skip it.

>NA|NA|TRBV7-2|TRBJ1-1
TGTGCCAGCAGCTTAAGACGACAGGCACCAGGAGCTTTCTTT
CASSLRRQAPGAFF
>NA|NA|TRBV29-1|TRBJ1-5
TGCAGCGTTGCAGTTAGCAATCAGCCCCAGCATTTT
CSVAVSNQPQHF
>NA|NA|TRBV7-9|TRBJ1-5
TGTGCCAGCAGCTTAGAGTCCGGAGGTCAGCCCCAGCATTTT
CASSLESGGQPQHF
>TRBD1|NA|TRBV7-2|TRBJ1-2
TGTGCCAGCAGCTTAGCGCTAGGGACAGGACCTTATGGCTACACCTTC
CASSLALGTGPYGYTF
>NA|NA|TRBV5-4|TRBJ2-2
TGTGCCAGCAGCTTGGTCGGCGGATCGAACACCGGGGAGCTGTTTTTT
CASSLVGGSNTGELFF
>TRBD2|NA|TRBV14|TRBJ2-3
TGTGCCAGCAGCACCCCGAGGGCTAGCGGGGAAGATACGCAGTATTTT
CASSTPRASGEDTQYF
>NA|NA|TRBV27|TRBJ1-5
TGTGCCAGCAGTTTATCACAGGGTAGGGGTCAGCCCCAGCATTTT
CASSLSQGRGQPQHF
>NA|NA|TRBV21-1|TRBJ2-5
TGTGCCACCGACCAAGGACAGGAAGGGGTTCTGGAGACCCAGTACTTC
CATDQGQEGVLETQYF
>NA|NA|TRBV6-6|TRBJ1-5
TGTGCCAGCAGTTATTGGGGGGGCTTGGAGCCCCAGCATTTT
CASSYWGGLEPQHF
>TRBD2|NA|TRBV7-2|TRBJ2-3
TGTGCCAGCAGCTTAGGGGCTAGCGGGAGTGCAGATACGCAGTATTTT
CASSLGASGSADTQYF
>NA|NA|TRBV11-2|TRBJ1-3
TGTGCCAGCAGCCCCCGTCTCGGCTCTGGAAACACCATATATTTT
CASSPRLGSGNTIYF
>NA|NA|TRBV9|TRBJ1-1
TGTGCCAGCAGCGTGGGTAACTTAGGGGGGGTCAACACTGAAGCTTTCTTT
CASSVGNLGGVNTEAFF
>TRBD2|NA|TRBV5-1|TRBJ2-3
TGCGCCAGCGGGTGGCGGGAGAGGACAGATACGCAGTATTTT
CASGWRERTDTQYF
>TRBD2|NA|TRBV27|TRBJ2-1
TGTGCCACCGAAAGACTAGCGGGTTTCGATGAGCAGTTCTTC
CATERLAGFDEQFF
>TRBD2|NA|TRBV7-3|TRBJ2-3
TGTGCCAGCAGCCCCTTCCGGACTAGCGGGACGGCAACAGATACGCAGTATTTT
CASSPFRTSGTATDTQYF
>TRBD1|few|TRBV30|TRBJ2-7
TGTGCCTGGAGTGGATTAGGACAGGGGGCGATTGAGCAGTACTTC
CAWSGLGQGAIEQYF
>TRBD1|NA|TRBV29-1|TRBJ1-4
TGCAGCGTTGAGACAGGGGAGGATGAAAAACTGTTTTTT
CSVETGEDEKLFF
>TRBD1|NA|TRBV5-4|TRBJ2-7
TGTGCCAGCAGCTTGAACAGGGGGCATGAGCAGTACTTC
CASSLNRGHEQYF
>NA|once|TRBV21-1|TRBJ1-2
TGTGCCGGCAGCCGACAGGGTTTTGTTGGCTACACCTTC
CAGSRQGFVGYTF
>TRBD2|once|TRBV29-1|TRBJ2-5
TGCAGCGTGGTAGGACTAGCGGTACAAGAGACCCAGTACTTC
CSVVGLAVQETQYF